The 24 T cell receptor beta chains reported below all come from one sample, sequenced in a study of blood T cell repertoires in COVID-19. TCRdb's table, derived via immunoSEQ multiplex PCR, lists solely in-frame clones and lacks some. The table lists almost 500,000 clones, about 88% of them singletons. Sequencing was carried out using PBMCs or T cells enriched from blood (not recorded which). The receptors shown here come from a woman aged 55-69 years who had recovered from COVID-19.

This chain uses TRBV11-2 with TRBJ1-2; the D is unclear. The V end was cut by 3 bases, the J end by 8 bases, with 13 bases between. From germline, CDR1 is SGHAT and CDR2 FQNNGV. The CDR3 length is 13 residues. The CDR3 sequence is CASSLTGVMGYTF. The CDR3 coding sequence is TGTGCCAGCAGCTTGACTGGAGTTATGGGCTACACCTTC.

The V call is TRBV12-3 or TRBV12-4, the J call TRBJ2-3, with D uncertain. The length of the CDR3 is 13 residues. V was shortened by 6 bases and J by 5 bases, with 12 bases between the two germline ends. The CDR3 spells CASSLNLRDTQYF. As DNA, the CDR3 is TGTGCCAGCAGCCTAAACTTACGAGATACGCAGTATTTT.

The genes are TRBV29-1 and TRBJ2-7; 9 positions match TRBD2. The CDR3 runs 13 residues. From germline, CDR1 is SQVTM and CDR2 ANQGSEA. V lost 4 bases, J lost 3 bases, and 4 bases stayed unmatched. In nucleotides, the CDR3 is TGCAGCGTTGGGAAGCGGGGGGTCTACGAGCAGTACTTC. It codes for CSVGKRGVYEQYF.

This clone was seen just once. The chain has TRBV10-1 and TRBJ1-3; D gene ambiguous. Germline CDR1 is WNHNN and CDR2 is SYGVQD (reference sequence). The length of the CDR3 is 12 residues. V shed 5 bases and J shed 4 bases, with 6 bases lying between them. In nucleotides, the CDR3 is TGCGCCAGCAGTCCCGGGGGAAACACCATATATTTT. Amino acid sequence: CASSPGGNTIYF.

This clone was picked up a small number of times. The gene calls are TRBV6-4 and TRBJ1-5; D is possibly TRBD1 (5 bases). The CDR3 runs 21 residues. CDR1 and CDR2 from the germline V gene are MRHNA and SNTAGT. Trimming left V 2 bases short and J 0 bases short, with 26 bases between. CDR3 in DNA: TGTGCCAGCAGTGACCCTCGGGGGGGGTGGATTGGAGGATATAGCAATCAGCCCCAGCATTTT. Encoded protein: CASSDPRGGWIGGYSNQPQHF.

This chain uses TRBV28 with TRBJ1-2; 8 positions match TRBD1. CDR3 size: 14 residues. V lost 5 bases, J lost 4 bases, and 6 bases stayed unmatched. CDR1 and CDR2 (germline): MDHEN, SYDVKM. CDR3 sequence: CASSTRTGSYGYTF. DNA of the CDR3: TGTGCCAGCAGTACCCGGACAGGGAGCTATGGCTACACCTTC.

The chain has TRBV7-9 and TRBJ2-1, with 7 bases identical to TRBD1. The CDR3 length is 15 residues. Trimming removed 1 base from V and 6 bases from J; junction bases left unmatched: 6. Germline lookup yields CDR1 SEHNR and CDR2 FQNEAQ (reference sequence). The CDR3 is CASSLVPDRSNEQFF. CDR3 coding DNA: TGTGCCAGCAGCTTAGTCCCGGACAGGTCCAATGAGCAGTTCTTC.

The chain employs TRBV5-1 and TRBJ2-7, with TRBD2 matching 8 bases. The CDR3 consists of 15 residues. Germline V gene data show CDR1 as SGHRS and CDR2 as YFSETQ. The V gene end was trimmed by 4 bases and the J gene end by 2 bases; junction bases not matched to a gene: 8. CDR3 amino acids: CASSTNIGGAYEQYF. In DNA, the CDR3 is TGCGCCAGCAGCACGAACATCGGGGGGGCCTACGAGCAGTACTTC.

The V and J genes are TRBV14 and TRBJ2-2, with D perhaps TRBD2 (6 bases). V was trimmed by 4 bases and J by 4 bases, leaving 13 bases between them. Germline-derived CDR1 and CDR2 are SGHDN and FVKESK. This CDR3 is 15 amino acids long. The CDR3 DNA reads TGTGCCAGCAGCCGACCGGGACTCCGCACCGGGGAGCTGTTTTTT. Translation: CASSRPGLRTGELFF.

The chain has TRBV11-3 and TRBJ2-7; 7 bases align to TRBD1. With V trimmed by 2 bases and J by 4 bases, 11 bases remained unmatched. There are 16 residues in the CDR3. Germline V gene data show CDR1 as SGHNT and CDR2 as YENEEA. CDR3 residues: CASSLFTGTEVYEQYF. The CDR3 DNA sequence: TGTGCCAGCAGCTTATTTACCGGGACAGAAGTTTACGAGCAGTACTTC. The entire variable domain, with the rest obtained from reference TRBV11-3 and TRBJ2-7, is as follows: EAGVVQSPRYKIIEKKQPVAFWCNPISGHNTLYWYLQNLGQGPELLIRYENEEAVDDSQLPKDRFSAERLKGVDSTLKIQPAELGDSAVYLCASSLFTGTEVYEQYFGPGTRLTVT.

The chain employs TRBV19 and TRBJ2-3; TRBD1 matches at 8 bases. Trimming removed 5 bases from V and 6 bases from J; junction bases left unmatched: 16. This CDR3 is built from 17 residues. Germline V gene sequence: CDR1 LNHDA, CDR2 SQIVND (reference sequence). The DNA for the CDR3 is TGTGCCAGTAGTCCCAGGGGGCTAACCCCTCATGGGGATACGCAGTATTTT. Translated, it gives CASSPRGLTPHGDTQYF.

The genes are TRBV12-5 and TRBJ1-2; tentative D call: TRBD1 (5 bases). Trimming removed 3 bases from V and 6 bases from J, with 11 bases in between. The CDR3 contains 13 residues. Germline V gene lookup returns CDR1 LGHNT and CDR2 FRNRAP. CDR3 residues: CASGFFDSHGYTF. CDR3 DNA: TGTGCTAGTGGTTTTTTCGACAGCCATGGCTACACCTTC.

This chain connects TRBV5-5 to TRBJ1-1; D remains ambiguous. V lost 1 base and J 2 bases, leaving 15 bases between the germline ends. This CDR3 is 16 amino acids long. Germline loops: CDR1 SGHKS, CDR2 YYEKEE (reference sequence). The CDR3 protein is CASSLLFGRLNTEAFF. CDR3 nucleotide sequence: TGTGCCAGCAGCTTGCTCTTTGGCAGGCTAAACACTGAAGCTTTCTTT. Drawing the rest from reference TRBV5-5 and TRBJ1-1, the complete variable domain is DAGVTQSPTHLIKTRGQQVTLRCSPISGHKSVSWYQQVLGQGPQFIFQYYEKEERGRGNFPDRFSARQFPNYSSELNVNALLLGDSALYLCASSLLFGRLNTEAFFGQGTRLTVV.

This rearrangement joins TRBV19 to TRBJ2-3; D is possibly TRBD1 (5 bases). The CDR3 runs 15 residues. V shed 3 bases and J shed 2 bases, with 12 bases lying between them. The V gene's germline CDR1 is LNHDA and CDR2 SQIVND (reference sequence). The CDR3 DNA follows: TGTGCCAGTAGTATCTCCAGGGCGTCCACAGATACGCAGTATTTT. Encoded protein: CASSISRASTDTQYF.

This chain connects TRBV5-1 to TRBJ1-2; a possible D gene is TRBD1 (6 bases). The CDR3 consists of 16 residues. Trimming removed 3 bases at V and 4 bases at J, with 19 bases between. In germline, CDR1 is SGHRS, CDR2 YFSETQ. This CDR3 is CASSYTSTGSGYGYTF. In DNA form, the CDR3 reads TGCGCCAGCAGCTACACCTCCACAGGGAGCGGCTATGGCTACACCTTC.

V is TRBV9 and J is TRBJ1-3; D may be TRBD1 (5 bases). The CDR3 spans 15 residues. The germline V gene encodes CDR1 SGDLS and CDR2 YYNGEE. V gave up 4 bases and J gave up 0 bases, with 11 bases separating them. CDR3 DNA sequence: TGTGCCAGCAGCCCGGCTGACAGCTCTGGAAACACCATATATTTT. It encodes CASSPADSSGNTIYF. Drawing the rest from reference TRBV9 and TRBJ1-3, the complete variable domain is DSGVTQTPKHLITATGQRVTLRCSPRSGDLSVYWYQQSLDQGLQFLIQYYNGEERAKGNILERFSAQQFPDLHSELNLSSLELGDSALYFCASSPADSSGNTIYFGEGSWLTVV.

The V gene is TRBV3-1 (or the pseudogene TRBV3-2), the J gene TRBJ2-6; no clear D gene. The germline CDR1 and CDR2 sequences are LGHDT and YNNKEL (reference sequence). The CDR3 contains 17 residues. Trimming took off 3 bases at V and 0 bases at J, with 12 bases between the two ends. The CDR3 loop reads CASSHARISSGANVLTF. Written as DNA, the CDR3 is TGTGCCAGCAGCCACGCTAGGATCTCCTCTGGGGCCAACGTCCTGACTTTC.

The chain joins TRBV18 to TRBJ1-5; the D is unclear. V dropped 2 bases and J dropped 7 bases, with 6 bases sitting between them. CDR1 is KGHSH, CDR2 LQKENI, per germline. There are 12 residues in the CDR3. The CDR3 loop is CASSPGEQPQHF. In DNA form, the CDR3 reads TGTGCCAGCTCACCAGGTGAGCAGCCCCAGCATTTT.

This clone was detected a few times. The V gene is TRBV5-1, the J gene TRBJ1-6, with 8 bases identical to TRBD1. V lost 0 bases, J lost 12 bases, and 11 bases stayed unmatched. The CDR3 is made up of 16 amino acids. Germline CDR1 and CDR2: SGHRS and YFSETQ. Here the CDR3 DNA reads TGCGCCAGCAGCTTGGATGGGGGACAGGTGAAGGGACCCCTCCACTTT. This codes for CASSLDGGQVKGPLHF.

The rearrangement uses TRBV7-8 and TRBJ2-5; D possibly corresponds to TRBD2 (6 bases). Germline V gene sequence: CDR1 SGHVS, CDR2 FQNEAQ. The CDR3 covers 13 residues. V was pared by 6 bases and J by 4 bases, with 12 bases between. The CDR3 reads CASSSRDLETQYF. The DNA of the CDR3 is TGTGCCAGCAGTTCCCGGGACTTAGAGACCCAGTACTTC.

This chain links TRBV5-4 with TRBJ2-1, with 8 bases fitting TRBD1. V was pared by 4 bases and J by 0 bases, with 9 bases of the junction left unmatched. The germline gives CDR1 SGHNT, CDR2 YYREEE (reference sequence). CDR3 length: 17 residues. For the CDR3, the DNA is TGTGCCAGCAGCGGTGGGACAGGCGACAGCTCCTACAATGAGCAGTTCTTC. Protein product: CASSGGTGDSSYNEQFF.

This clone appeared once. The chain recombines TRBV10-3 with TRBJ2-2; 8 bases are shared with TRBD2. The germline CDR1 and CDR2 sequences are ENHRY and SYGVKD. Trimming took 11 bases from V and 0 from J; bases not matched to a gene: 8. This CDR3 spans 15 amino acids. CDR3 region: CALRPGGANTGELFF. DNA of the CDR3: TGTGCCCTTCGCCCCGGGGGGGCGAACACCGGGGAGCTGTTTTTT.

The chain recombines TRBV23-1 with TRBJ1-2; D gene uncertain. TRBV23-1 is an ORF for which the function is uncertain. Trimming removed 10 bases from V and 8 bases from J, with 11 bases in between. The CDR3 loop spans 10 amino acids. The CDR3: CAITPGGYTF. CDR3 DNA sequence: TGCGCCATTACCCCGGGGGGCTACACCTTC.

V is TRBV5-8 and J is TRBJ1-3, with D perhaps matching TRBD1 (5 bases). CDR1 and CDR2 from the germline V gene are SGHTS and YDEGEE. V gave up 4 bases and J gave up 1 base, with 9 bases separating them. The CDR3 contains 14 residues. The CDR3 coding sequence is TGTGCCAGCAGCCCTCAGGGTTCTGGAAACACCATATATTTT. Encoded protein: CASSPQGSGNTIYF. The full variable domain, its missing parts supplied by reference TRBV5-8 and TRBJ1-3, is EAGVTQSPTHLIKTRGQQATLRCSPISGHTSVYWYQQALGLGLQFLLWYDEGEERNRGNFPPRFSGRQFPNYSSELNVNALELEDSALYLCASSPQGSGNTIYFGEGSWLTVV.